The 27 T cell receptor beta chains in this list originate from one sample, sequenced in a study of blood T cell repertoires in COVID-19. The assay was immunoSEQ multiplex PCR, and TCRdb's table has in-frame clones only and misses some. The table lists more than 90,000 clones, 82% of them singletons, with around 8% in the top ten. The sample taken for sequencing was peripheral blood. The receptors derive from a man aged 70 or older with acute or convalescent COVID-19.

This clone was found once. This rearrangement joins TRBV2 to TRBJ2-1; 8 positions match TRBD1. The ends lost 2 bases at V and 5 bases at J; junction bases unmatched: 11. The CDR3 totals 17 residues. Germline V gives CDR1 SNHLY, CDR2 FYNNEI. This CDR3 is CASSELGWDRTHNEQFF. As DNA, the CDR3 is TGTGCCAGCAGTGAACTAGGGTGGGACAGGACCCACAATGAGCAGTTCTTC.

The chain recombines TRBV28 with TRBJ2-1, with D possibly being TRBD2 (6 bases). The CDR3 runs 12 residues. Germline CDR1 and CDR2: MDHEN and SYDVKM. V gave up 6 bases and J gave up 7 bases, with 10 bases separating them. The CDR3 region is CASRTGLNEQFF. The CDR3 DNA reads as TGTGCCAGCAGGACGGGACTTAATGAGCAGTTCTTC.

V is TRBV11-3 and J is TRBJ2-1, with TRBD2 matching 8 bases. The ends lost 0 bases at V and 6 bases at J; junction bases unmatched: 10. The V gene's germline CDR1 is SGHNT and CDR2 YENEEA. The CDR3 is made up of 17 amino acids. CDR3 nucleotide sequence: TGTGCCAGCAGCTTAGATGCCCTAGCGGGCGGCGCCAATGAGCAGTTCTTC. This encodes CASSLDALAGGANEQFF.

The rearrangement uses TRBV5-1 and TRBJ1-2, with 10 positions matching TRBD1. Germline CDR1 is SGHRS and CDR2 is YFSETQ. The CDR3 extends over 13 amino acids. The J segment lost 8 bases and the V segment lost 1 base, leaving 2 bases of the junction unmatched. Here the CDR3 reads CASSLRQGAGYTF. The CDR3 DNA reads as TGCGCCAGCAGCTTGAGACAGGGGGCCGGCTACACCTTC. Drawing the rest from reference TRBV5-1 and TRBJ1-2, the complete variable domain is KAGVTQTPRYLIKTRGQQVTLSCSPISGHRSVSWYQQTPGQGLQFLFEYFSETQRNKGNFPGRFSGRQFSNSRSEMNVSTLELGDSALYLCASSLRQGAGYTFGSGTRLTVV.

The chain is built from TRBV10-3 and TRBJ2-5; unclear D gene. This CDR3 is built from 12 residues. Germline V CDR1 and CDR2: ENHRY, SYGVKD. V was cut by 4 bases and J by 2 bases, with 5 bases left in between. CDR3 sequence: CAISGQQETQYF. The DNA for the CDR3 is TGTGCCATCAGTGGGCAGCAAGAGACCCAGTACTTC.

The CDR3, as DNA: TGTGCCAGCAGAAAACAGGGGGCGAACACCGGGGAGCTGTTTTTT. It translates to CASRKQGANTGELFF. This chain connects TRBV2 to TRBJ2-2, with 8 bases matching TRBD1. The CDR3 length is 15 residues. CDR1 and CDR2 (germline): SNHLY, FYNNEI. J lost 0 bases, V lost 6 bases, and 3 bases had no gene match.

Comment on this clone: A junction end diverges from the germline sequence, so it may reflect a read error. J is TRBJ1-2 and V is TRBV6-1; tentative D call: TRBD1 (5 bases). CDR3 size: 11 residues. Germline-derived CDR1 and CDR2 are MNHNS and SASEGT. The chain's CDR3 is CASSEARVGAF. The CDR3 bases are TGTGCCAGCAGTGAAGCCAGGGTGGGCGCCTTC.

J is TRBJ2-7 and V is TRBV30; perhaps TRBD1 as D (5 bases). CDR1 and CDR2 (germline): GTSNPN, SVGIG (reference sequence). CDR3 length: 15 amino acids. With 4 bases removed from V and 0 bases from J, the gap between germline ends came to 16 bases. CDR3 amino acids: CAWNGGNRSSYEQYF. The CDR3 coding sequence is TGTGCCTGGAATGGCGGAAACAGGAGCTCCTACGAGCAGTACTTC.

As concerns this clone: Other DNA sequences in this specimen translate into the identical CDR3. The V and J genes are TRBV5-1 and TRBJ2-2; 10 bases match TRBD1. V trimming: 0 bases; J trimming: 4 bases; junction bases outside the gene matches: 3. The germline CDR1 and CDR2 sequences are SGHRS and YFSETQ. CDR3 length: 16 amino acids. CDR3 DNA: TGCGCCAGCAGCTTGGGGACAGGGGGTCTCACCGGGGAGCTGTTTTTT. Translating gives CASSLGTGGLTGELFF.

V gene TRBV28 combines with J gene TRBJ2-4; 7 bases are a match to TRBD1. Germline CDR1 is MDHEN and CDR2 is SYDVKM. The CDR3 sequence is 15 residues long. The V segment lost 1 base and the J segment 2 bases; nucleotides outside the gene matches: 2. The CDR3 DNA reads TGTGCCAGCAGTTTATCACAGGGGTCCAAAAACATTCAGTACTTC. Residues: CASSLSQGSKNIQYF. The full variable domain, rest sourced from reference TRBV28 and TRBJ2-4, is DVKVTQSSRYLVKRTGEKVFLECVQDMDHENMFWYRQDPGLGLRLIYFSYDVKMKEKGDIPEGYSVSREKKERFSLILESASTNQTSMYLCASSLSQGSKNIQYFGAGTRLSVL.

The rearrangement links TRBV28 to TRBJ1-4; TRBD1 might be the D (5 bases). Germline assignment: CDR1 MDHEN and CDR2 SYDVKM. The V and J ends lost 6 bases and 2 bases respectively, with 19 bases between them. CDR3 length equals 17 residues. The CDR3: CASSSTGLSATNEKLFF. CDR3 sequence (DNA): TGTGCCAGCAGCTCTACGGGACTCTCCGCCACTAATGAAAAACTGTTTTTT.

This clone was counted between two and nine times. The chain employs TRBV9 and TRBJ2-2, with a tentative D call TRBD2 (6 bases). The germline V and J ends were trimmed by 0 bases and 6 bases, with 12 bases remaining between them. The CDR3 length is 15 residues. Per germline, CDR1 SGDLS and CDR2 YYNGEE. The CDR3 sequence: CASSVGLEGAGELFF. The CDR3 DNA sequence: TGTGCCAGCAGCGTAGGACTAGAAGGGGCCGGGGAGCTGTTTTTT. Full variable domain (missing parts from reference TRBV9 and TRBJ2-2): DSGVTQTPKHLITATGQRVTLRCSPRSGDLSVYWYQQSLDQGLQFLIQYYNGEERAKGNILERFSAQQFPDLHSELNLSSLELGDSALYFCASSVGLEGAGELFFGEGSRLTVL.

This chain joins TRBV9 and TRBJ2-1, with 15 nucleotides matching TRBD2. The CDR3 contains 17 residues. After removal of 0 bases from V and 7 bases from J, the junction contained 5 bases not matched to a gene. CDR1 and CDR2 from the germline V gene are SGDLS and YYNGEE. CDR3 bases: TGTGCCAGCAGCGTAGTAACCGGGACTAGCGGGAGGAATGAGCAGTTCTTC. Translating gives CASSVVTGTSGRNEQFF.

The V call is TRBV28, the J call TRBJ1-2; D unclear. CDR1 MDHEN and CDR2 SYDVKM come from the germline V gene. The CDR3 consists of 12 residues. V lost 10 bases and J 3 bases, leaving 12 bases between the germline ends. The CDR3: CATDSTDYGYTF. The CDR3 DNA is TGTGCCACCGATTCCACAGACTATGGCTACACCTTC.

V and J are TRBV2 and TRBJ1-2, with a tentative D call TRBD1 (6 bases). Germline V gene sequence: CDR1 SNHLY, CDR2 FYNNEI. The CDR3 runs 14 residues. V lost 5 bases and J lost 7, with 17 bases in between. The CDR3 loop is CASSPQGPGSGYTF. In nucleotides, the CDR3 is TGTGCCAGCAGTCCACAGGGCCCTGGGTCTGGCTACACCTTC.

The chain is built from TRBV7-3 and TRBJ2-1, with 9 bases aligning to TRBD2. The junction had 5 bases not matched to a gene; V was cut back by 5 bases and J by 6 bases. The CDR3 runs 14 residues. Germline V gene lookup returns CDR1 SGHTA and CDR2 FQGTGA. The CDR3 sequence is CASSPGLASNEQFF. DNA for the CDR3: TGTGCCAGCAGCCCGGGACTAGCAAGCAATGAGCAGTTCTTC.

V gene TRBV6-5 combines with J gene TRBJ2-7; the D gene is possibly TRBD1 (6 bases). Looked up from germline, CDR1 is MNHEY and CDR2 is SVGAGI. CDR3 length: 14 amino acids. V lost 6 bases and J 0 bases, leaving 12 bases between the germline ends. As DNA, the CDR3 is TGTGCCAGCAGCGAGCGAGGGGGCTCCTACGAGCAGTACTTC. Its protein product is CASSERGGSYEQYF.

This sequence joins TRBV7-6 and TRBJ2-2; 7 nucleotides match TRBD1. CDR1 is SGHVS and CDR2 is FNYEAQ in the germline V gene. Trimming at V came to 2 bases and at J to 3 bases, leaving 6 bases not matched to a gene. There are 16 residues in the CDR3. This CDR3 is CASSLLQGKDTGELFF. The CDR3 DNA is TGTGCCAGCAGCTTATTACAGGGGAAGGACACCGGGGAGCTGTTTTTT.

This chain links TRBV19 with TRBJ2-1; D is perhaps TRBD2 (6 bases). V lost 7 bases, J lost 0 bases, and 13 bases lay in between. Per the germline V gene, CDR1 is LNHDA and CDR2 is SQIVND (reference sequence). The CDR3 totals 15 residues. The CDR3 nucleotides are TGTGCCAGTACCCTAGGGACTGTCTCCTACAATGAGCAGTTCTTC. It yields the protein CASTLGTVSYNEQFF.

The CDR3 here is CASSITMGLEETQYF. CDR3 nucleotides: TGTGCCAGCAGCATCACGATGGGACTAGAGGAGACCCAGTACTTC. This rearrangement joins TRBV9 to TRBJ2-5; 8 bases agree with TRBD2. From germline, CDR1 is SGDLS and CDR2 YYNGEE. This CDR3 region has 15 residues. Trimming cost V 4 bases and J 5 bases; bases outside gene matches: 10. Variable domain in full (rest from reference TRBV9 and TRBJ2-5): DSGVTQTPKHLITATGQRVTLRCSPRSGDLSVYWYQQSLDQGLQFLIQYYNGEERAKGNILERFSAQQFPDLHSELNLSSLELGDSALYFCASSITMGLEETQYFGPGTRLLVL.

The CDR3: CASSPNFGTAYNSPLHF. The CDR3 DNA reads TGCGCCAGCAGCCCGAACTTTGGGACAGCGTATAATTCACCCCTCCACTTT. The chain combines TRBV5-1 with TRBJ1-6, with TRBD1 matching over 7 bases. Germline CDR1 is SGHRS and CDR2 is YFSETQ. The trim removed 4 bases at V and 4 bases at J, leaving 11 bases unmatched. The CDR3 has 17 amino acids.

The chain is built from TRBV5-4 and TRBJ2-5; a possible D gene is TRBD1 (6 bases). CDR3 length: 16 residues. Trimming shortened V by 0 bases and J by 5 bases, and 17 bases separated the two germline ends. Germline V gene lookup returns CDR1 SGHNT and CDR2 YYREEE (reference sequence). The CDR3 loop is CASSLGQTGTQETQYF. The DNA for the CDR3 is TGTGCCAGCAGCTTGGGGCAAACCGGGACACAGGAGACCCAGTACTTC.

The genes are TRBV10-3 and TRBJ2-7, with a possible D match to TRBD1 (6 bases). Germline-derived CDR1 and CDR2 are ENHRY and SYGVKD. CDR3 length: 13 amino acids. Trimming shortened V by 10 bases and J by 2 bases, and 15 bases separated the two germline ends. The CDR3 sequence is CASARGGAYEQYF. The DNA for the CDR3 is TGTGCCAGTGCCAGAGGGGGTGCCTACGAGCAGTACTTC.

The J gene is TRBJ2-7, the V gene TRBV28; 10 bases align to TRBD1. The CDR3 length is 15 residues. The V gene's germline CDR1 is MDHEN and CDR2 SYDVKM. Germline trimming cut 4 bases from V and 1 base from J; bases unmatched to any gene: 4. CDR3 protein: CASSSTGQGSYEQYF. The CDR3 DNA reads TGTGCCAGCAGTTCAACGGGACAGGGGTCCTACGAGCAGTACTTC.

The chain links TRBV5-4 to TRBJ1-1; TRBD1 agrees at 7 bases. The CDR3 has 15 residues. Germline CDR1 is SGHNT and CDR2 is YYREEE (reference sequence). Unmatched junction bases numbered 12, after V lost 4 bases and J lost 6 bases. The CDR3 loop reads CASSPETGSWAEAFF. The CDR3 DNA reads TGTGCCAGCAGCCCAGAGACAGGGAGTTGGGCTGAAGCTTTCTTT.

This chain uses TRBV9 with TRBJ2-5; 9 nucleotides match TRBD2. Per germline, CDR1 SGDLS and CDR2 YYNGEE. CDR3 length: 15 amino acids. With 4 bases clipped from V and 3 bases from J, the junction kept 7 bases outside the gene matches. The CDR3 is CASSSGGGAKETQYF. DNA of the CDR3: TGTGCCAGCAGCTCCGGCGGGGGGGCCAAAGAGACCCAGTACTTC.

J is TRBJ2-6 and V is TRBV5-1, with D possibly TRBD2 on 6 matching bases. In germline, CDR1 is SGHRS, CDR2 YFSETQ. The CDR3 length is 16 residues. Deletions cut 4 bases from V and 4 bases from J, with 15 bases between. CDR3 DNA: TGCGCCAGCAGCCTCTCCGGGGGATCCGGGGCCAACGTCCTGACTTTC. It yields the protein CASSLSGGSGANVLTF.